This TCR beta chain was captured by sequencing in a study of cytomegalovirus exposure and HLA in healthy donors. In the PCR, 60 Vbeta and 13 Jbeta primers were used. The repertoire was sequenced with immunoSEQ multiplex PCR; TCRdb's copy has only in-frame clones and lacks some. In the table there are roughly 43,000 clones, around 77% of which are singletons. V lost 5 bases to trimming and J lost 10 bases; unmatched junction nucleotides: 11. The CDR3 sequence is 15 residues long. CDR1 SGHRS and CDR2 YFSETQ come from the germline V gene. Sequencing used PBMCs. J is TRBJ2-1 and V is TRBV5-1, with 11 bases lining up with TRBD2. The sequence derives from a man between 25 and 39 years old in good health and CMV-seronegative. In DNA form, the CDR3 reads TGCGCCAGCAGGGGGACTAGCGGAAGCCCAGGAGAGCAGTTCTTC. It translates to CASRGTSGSPGEQFF.